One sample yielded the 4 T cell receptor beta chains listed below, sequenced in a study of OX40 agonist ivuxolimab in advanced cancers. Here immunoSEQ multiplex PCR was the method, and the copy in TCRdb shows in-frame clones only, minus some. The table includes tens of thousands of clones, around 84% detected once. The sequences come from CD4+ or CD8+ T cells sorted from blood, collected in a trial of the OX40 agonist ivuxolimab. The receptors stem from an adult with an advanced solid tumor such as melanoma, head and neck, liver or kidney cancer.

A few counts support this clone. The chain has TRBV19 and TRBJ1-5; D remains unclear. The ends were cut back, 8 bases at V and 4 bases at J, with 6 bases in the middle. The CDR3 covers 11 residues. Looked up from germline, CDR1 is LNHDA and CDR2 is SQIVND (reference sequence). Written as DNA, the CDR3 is TGTGCCAGTGGGGTGAATCAGCCCCAGCATTTT. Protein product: CASGVNQPQHF.

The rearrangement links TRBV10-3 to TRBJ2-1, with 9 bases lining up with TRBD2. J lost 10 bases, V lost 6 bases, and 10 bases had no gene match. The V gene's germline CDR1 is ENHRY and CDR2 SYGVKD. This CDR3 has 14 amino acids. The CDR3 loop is CAIRESGGHREQFF. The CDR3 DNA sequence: TGTGCCATCAGGGAGAGCGGGGGGCATAGGGAGCAGTTCTTC.

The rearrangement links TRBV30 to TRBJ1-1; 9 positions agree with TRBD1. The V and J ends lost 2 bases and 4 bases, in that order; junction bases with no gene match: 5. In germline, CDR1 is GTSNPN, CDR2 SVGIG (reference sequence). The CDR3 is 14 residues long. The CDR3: CAWSKGQGTTEAFF. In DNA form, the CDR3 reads TGTGCCTGGAGTAAGGGACAGGGCACCACTGAAGCTTTCTTT.

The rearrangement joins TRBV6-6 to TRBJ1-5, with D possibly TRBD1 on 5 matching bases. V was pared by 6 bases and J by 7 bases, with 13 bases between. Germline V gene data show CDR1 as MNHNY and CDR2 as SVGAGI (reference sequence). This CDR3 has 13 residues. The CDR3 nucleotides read TGTGCCAGCAGCCAGGGATTTGTGCAGCCCCAGCATTTT. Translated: CASSQGFVQPQHF.